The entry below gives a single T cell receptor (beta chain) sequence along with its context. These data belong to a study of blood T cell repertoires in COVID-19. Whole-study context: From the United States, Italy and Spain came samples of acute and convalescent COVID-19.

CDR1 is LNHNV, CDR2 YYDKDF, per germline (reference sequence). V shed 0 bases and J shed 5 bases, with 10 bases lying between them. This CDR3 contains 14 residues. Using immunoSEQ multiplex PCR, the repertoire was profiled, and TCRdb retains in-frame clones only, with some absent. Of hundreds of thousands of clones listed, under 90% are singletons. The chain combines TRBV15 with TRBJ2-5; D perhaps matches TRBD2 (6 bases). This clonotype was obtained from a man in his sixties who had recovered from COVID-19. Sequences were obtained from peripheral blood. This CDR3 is CATSRDTGRETQYF. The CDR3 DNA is TGTGCCACCAGCAGAGATACGGGGAGGGAGACCCAGTACTTC.